This T cell receptor beta chain was sequenced for a study of shared clonotypes between healthy human individuals. For the study at large: Participating donors consisted of two women and a few men aged 18 to 49. For every donor, three CD4 naive, three CD4 memory, two CD8 naive and one CD8 memory plates were used.

The assay was immunoSEQ multiplex PCR, and TCRdb's table has in-frame clones only and misses some. This sample has about a million clones; more than 60% occur once, and the top ten carry about 1.5%. As to this clone: The antigen is unknown.

Per germline, CDR1 MDHEN and CDR2 SYDVKM. The V gene end was trimmed by 6 bases and the J gene end by 2 bases; junction bases not matched to a gene: 4. This CDR3 has 14 residues. Study-level findings and limits: Across a handful of donors, naive CD4 shared around 5%, naive CD8 3.5% to 4%, memory CD4 roughly 2.4%, memory CD8 0.4% to 0.5%. Richness estimates generally favored naive over memory subsets.

This receptor was obtained from a man between 18 and 29 years old in good health. This chain links TRBV28 with TRBJ2-7; 10 nucleotides line up with TRBD2. Material for sequencing was memory CD4+ T cells sorted from blood. Subset defined: CD45RA-negative fraction. CDR3 sequence (DNA): TGTGCCAGCAGGCAAAGCGGGGGGGCCTACGAGCAGTACTTC. Amino acid sequence: CASRQSGGAYEQYF. Using reference TRBV28 and TRBJ2-7 for the parts outside the CDR3, the full variable domain is DVKVTQSSRYLVKRTGEKVFLECVQDMDHENMFWYRQDPGLGLRLIYFSYDVKMKEKGDIPEGYSVSREKKERFSLILESASTNQTSMYLCASRQSGGAYEQYFGPGTRLTVT.